The T cell receptor (beta chain) described here comes from a study of regulatory T cells in long-lasting Graves disease. Broader study findings: Persistent Graves' patients had lower TCR diversity than newly diagnosed ones. Clonotypes that were public and shared totalled about 2,500 in persistent patients versus around 1,000 in new patients. Favoring TRBV28, TRBJ1-2 and TRBJ2-5 was a feature seen in persistent disease.

To make TCR beta libraries, researchers used iRepertoire HTBI primers and Arm-PCR of CDR3 regions. TCRdb re-called the multiplex PCR reads with MiXCR, one entry per CDR3 protein. The sample consists of 400,000 to 450,000 distinct CDR3 sequences, around 14% of them appearing once. Germline CDR1 is MNHEY and CDR2 is SMNVEV (reference sequence). V dropped 4 bases and J dropped 0 bases, with 24 bases sitting between them. The CDR3 consists of 19 residues. The time point denotes: newly diagnosed GD, antithyroid drugs for less than 3 months. RNA from PBMCs was the source of the TCR library. Patients met American Thyroid Association criteria for Graves' disease. This clonotype was detected ten times or more. The target antigen is unknown. In addition, the sample was reused for a study of T cells in Graves' hyperthyroidism and ophthalmopathy.

This chain uses TRBV27 with TRBJ1-2; D is possibly TRBD1 (6 bases). The starting material was peripheral blood mononuclear cells (PBMCs), obtained at new diagnosis, from a patient treated with antithyroid drugs. The TCR was taken from a woman aged 30 to 39 with Graves disease. CDR3 coding DNA: TGTGCCAGCAGTTCAAGGCTTAGTCGAGGGACAACTACTAACTATGGCTACACCTTC. As protein: CASSSRLSRGTTTNYGYTF.